These 6 T cell receptor beta chains came from one sample sequenced in a study of human thymus T cells. Thymus tissue was removed during corrective cardiac surgery. TCRdb's copy holds only in-frame clones and misses some; the assay was immunoSEQ multiplex PCR. The table lists around 70,000 clones, roughly 95% of them singletons. Sequenced sample: thymus tissue. These receptors originate from a girl younger than two with a congenital heart defect but otherwise immunologically healthy.

V and J are TRBV6-1 and TRBJ1-5; TRBD1 is a possible D gene (6 bases). CDR1 is MNHNS, CDR2 SASEGT, per germline. Trimming stripped 5 bases from V and 5 bases from J, with 10 bases between. The CDR3 totals 13 residues. CDR3 sequence: CASSIRGDQPQHF. The CDR3 nucleotides are TGTGCCAGCAGTATAAGGGGGGATCAGCCCCAGCATTTT.

This chain connects TRBV19 to TRBJ2-3, with TRBD2 identical over 11 bases. J was trimmed by 5 bases and V by 6 bases; bases with no gene match: 13. Germline assignment: CDR1 LNHDA and CDR2 SQIVND (reference sequence). The CDR3 is 17 amino acids. The CDR3 region has the DNA TGTGCCAGTAGCCCCGGGACTAGCGGCAAAAAGGGAGATACGCAGTATTTT. Translated: CASSPGTSGKKGDTQYF.

The J gene is TRBJ1-3, the V gene TRBV30; no clear D. V lost 0 bases, J lost 4 bases, and 4 bases lay in between. Per the germline V gene, CDR1 is GTSNPN and CDR2 is SVGIG (reference sequence). The CDR3 runs 12 residues. The CDR3 spells CAWSVTGNTIYF. The CDR3 coding sequence is TGTGCCTGGAGTGTAACGGGAAACACCATATATTTT.

This clone appeared a single time. Mismatch with germline at one junction end may stem from a read error. The V call is TRBV7-7, the J call TRBJ1-4; D gene unclear. The CDR3 sequence is 15 residues long. CDR1 SSHAT and CDR2 FNYEAQ come from the germline V gene (reference sequence). The CDR3 here is CASSLIRITNEKLFF. The CDR3 bases are TGTGCTAGCAGCTTAATCAGGATAACTAATGAAAAACTGTTTTTT.

V usage is TRBV5-1 and J usage is TRBJ2-1, with D unclear. From germline, CDR1 is SGHRS and CDR2 YFSETQ. This CDR3 has 11 amino acids. The V end was cut by 4 bases, the J end by 9 bases, with 8 bases between. The CDR3 reads CASSTAGEQFF. Written as DNA, the CDR3 is TGCGCCAGCAGCACAGCAGGTGAGCAGTTCTTC.

The genes are TRBV6-5 and TRBJ2-5; D gene unclear. CDR3 length equals 15 residues. V was cut by 5 bases and J by 4 bases, with 17 bases left in between. Germline values: CDR1 MNHEY, CDR2 SVGAGI. CDR3 DNA: TGTGCCAGCAGTCCCATTGGTGAGCCGGCAGAGACCCAGTACTTC. It codes for CASSPIGEPAETQYF.